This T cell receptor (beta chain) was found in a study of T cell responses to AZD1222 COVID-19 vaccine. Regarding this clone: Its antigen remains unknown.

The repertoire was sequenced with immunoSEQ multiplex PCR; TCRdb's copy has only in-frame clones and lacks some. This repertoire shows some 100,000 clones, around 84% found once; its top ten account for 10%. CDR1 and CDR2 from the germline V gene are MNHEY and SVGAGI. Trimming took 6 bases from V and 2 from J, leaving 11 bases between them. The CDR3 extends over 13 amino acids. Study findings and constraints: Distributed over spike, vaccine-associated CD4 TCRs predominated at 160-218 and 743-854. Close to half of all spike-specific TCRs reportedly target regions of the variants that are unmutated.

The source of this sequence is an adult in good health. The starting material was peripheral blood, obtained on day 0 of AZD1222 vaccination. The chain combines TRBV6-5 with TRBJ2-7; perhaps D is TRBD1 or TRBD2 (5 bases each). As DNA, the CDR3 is TGTGCCAGCAGCCGGGACCGACCCTACGAGCAGTACTTC. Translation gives CASSRDRPYEQYF.